This T cell receptor beta chain derives from a study of blood T cell repertoires in COVID-19. Study-level background: The United States, Italy and Spain were the sources of the acute and convalescent COVID-19 samples.

The CDR3 consists of 13 residues. Germline V gives CDR1 MNHEY, CDR2 SMNVEV (reference sequence). V lost 5 bases and J lost 5; bases outside the gene matches: 4. TCRdb's table, derived via immunoSEQ multiplex PCR, lists solely in-frame clones and lacks some. The sample contains 150,000 to 200,000 clones, about 85% of which appear only once. The chain is built from TRBV27 and TRBJ1-1; 8 bases match TRBD1. This clonotype was obtained from a human donor with acute or convalescent COVID-19. The donor label of this sample is uncertain. The sample was peripheral blood. The CDR3 nucleotides are TGTGCCAGCAGTCGTAACAGGGGGACTGAAGCTTTCTTT. Translated, it gives CASSRNRGTEAFF.